The source of this T cell receptor beta chain is a study of blood T cell repertoires in COVID-19. Overall study context: Italy, Spain and the United States were the sources of the convalescent and acute COVID-19 samples.

Libraries were prepared by immunoSEQ multiplex PCR; TCRdb keeps only in-frame clonotypes and omits some of them. The sample shows some 73,000 clones, roughly nine tenths of them seen only once. Trimming removed 3 bases from V and 5 bases from J; junction bases left unmatched: 10. This CDR3 is 15 amino acids long. Germline CDR1 reads SQVTM; CDR2 reads ANQGSEA. The TCR originated in a woman aged 60-70 years with acute or convalescent COVID-19. V usage is TRBV29-1 and J usage is TRBJ2-3, with 8 bases lining up with TRBD1. Sequencing input: peripheral blood. CDR3 region: CSVDGWAGGLDTQYF. Here the CDR3 DNA reads TGCAGCGTTGATGGGTGGGCAGGGGGCCTAGATACGCAGTATTTT.